These T cell receptor beta chains were read from a single sample in a study of persistence of HIV-infected CD4 T cells. Measured with immunoSEQ multiplex PCR; TCRdb has only the in-frame clones, and not every one. This sample yields about 33,000 clones, of which roughly four fifths are seen a single time; roughly 0.86% belongs to the top ten. What these receptors recognize is not known. The source material was CD4+ T cells sorted from PBMCs after 18-hour stimulation, sampled from a patient who received antiretroviral therapy. These receptors all stem from an adult man with HIV who was CMV-seropositive. Each CDR3 is given with its conserved first and last residue. Fields, in order: V gene, CDR3 length, J gene, D gene, clone size, CDR3 DNA, CDR3 protein. The D gene is left open where the match is weak. The size of a clone is reported for some rows only, either as once, few or many, or as a class for expanded clones.

V gene: TRBV6-1; CDR3 length: 17; J gene: TRBJ2-1; D gene: TRBD2; clone size: few; CDR3 DNA: TGTGCCAGCAGTGACTATCGCAGCGGGGGGGCCCACAATGAGCAGTTCTTC; CDR3 protein: CASSDYRSGGAHNEQFF
V gene: TRBV30; CDR3 length: 15; J gene: TRBJ1-2; D gene: -; clone size: -; CDR3 DNA: TGTGCCTGGAGTTCCCCGGGACACAAGAACTATGGCTACACCTTC; CDR3 protein: CAWSSPGHKNYGYTF
V gene: TRBV7-2; CDR3 length: 15; J gene: TRBJ2-3; D gene: TRBD2; clone size: -; CDR3 DNA: TGTGCCAGCAGCTTTGGGCTCGGGAGGGCGGATACGCAGTATTTT; CDR3 protein: CASSFGLGRADTQYF
V gene: TRBV10-1; CDR3 length: 14; J gene: TRBJ2-1; D gene: TRBD1; clone size: -; CDR3 DNA: TGCGCCAGCAGTGGGAAGGGGGCGGTCAATGAGCAGTTCTTC; CDR3 protein: CASSGKGAVNEQFF
V gene: TRBV28; CDR3 length: 12; J gene: TRBJ1-5; D gene: TRBD1; clone size: -; CDR3 DNA: TGTGCCGGGACAGGGAACAATCAGCCCCAGCATTTT; CDR3 protein: CAGTGNNQPQHF
V gene: TRBV5-1; CDR3 length: 15; J gene: TRBJ2-7; D gene: -; clone size: medium-sized; CDR3 DNA: TGCGCCAGCAACCTTGGGCACAGGGACCCCTACGAGCAGTACTTC; CDR3 protein: CASNLGHRDPYEQYF
V gene: TRBV6-1; CDR3 length: 12; J gene: TRBJ2-3; D gene: -; clone size: -; CDR3 DNA: TGTGCCAGCAGTGAAGAAGGATATACGCAGTATTTT; CDR3 protein: CASSEEGYTQYF
V gene: TRBV24-1; CDR3 length: 16; J gene: TRBJ2-3; D gene: TRBD1; clone size: -; CDR3 DNA: TGTGCCACCAGTGATGGAGGCAGGGGGTCCACAGATACGCAGTATTTT; CDR3 protein: CATSDGGRGSTDTQYF
V gene: TRBV7-2; CDR3 length: 14; J gene: TRBJ1-3; D gene: TRBD1; clone size: -; CDR3 DNA: TGTGCCAGCAGCCCCGGGACAGGGGGAAACACCATATATTTT; CDR3 protein: CASSPGTGGNTIYF
V gene: TRBV5-1; CDR3 length: 13; J gene: TRBJ2-5; D gene: -; clone size: -; CDR3 DNA: TGCGCCAGCAGCGGCAGGGAGCTAGAGACCCAGTACTTC; CDR3 protein: CASSGRELETQYF
V gene: TRBV7-8; CDR3 length: 19; J gene: TRBJ1-2; D gene: TRBD1; clone size: -; CDR3 DNA: TGTGCCAGCAGTCTTAGAGTGGCCAGGGGGTCCCTTACTAACTATGGCTACACCTTC; CDR3 protein: CASSLRVARGSLTNYGYTF
V gene: TRBV4-2; CDR3 length: 16; J gene: TRBJ1-2; D gene: -; clone size: few; CDR3 DNA: TGTGCCAGCAGCCAAGACAGGGGCCGTTCTAACTATGGCTACACCTTC; CDR3 protein: CASSQDRGRSNYGYTF
V gene: TRBV27; CDR3 length: 16; J gene: TRBJ2-2; D gene: TRBD2; clone size: -; CDR3 DNA: TGTGCCAGCAGTTTACTAGCGGGGGGTAACACCGGGGAGCTGTTTTTT; CDR3 protein: CASSLLAGGNTGELFF
V gene: TRBV6-2/TRBV6-3; CDR3 length: 13; J gene: TRBJ1-1; D gene: -; clone size: few; CDR3 DNA: TGTGCCAGCAGTGGACGAGCGAACACTGAAGCTTTCTTT; CDR3 protein: CASSGRANTEAFF
V gene: TRBV12-3/TRBV12-4; CDR3 length: 13; J gene: TRBJ2-7; D gene: -; clone size: -; CDR3 DNA: TGTGCCAGCAGTTTGGGGCAGTTAACCGAGCAGTACTTC; CDR3 protein: CASSLGQLTEQYF
V gene: TRBV7-2; CDR3 length: 16; J gene: TRBJ1-2; D gene: TRBD1; clone size: -; CDR3 DNA: TGTGCCAGCAGCTTAGGTACAGGGGTAAAGGACTATGGCTACACCTTC; CDR3 protein: CASSLGTGVKDYGYTF
V gene: TRBV7-8; CDR3 length: 13; J gene: TRBJ1-5; D gene: -; clone size: once; CDR3 DNA: TGTGCCAGCAGCTTATCCGGGACACAGCCCCAGCATTTT; CDR3 protein: CASSLSGTQPQHF
V gene: TRBV19; CDR3 length: 14; J gene: TRBJ2-2; D gene: TRBD2; clone size: few; CDR3 DNA: TGTGCCAGTAGTCAACTAGCGGGAACCGGGGAGCTGTTTTTT; CDR3 protein: CASSQLAGTGELFF
V gene: TRBV18; CDR3 length: 13; J gene: TRBJ2-7; D gene: TRBD1; clone size: -; CDR3 DNA: TGTGCCAGCTCACCACGACAGGGGGACGAGCAGTACTTC; CDR3 protein: CASSPRQGDEQYF
V gene: TRBV6-5; CDR3 length: 14; J gene: TRBJ1-5; D gene: -; clone size: -; CDR3 DNA: TGTGCCACCCGGGACACCCATGGCAATCAGCCCCAGCATTTT; CDR3 protein: CATRDTHGNQPQHF
V gene: TRBV7-8; CDR3 length: 12; J gene: TRBJ2-3; D gene: -; clone size: -; CDR3 DNA: TGTGCCAGCAGCCCAGACCGTAATACGCAGTATTTT; CDR3 protein: CASSPDRNTQYF
V gene: TRBV6-6; CDR3 length: 16; J gene: TRBJ2-3; D gene: TRBD1; clone size: -; CDR3 DNA: TGTGCCAGCAGTCGACAGGGGAAATCGAGCACAGATACGCAGTATTTT; CDR3 protein: CASSRQGKSSTDTQYF
V gene: TRBV6-1; CDR3 length: 11; J gene: TRBJ2-7; D gene: -; clone size: -; CDR3 DNA: TGTGCCAGCAGTCCTAGAGGAGAGCAGTACTTC; CDR3 protein: CASSPRGEQYF
V gene: TRBV24-1; CDR3 length: 18; J gene: TRBJ2-7; D gene: -; clone size: -; CDR3 DNA: TGTGCCACCAGTTGGACAGCTCAACTCCGACTGTCCTCCTACGAGCAGTACTTC; CDR3 protein: CATSWTAQLRLSSYEQYF
V gene: TRBV7-2; CDR3 length: 14; J gene: TRBJ1-6; D gene: -; clone size: -; CDR3 DNA: TGTGCCAGCAGCTCAGGCCTATATAATTCACCCCTCCACTTT; CDR3 protein: CASSSGLYNSPLHF
V gene: TRBV6-5; CDR3 length: 14; J gene: TRBJ2-3; D gene: -; clone size: few; CDR3 DNA: TGTGCCAGCAGTTACCTGGCCTCCACAGATACGCAGTATTTT; CDR3 protein: CASSYLASTDTQYF
V gene: TRBV30; CDR3 length: 12; J gene: TRBJ1-1; D gene: TRBD1; clone size: -; CDR3 DNA: TGTGCCTGGGTCTTCGGGACAGGGCTCGCTTTCTTT; CDR3 protein: CAWVFGTGLAFF
V gene: TRBV7-8; CDR3 length: 11; J gene: TRBJ2-3; D gene: -; clone size: -; CDR3 DNA: TGTGCCAGCAGCTCCGGGACTCCACAGTATTTT; CDR3 protein: CASSSGTPQYF
V gene: TRBV19; CDR3 length: 13; J gene: TRBJ2-3; D gene: -; clone size: -; CDR3 DNA: TGTGCCAGTAGTATAGGTCGCACAGATACGCAGTATTTT; CDR3 protein: CASSIGRTDTQYF
V gene: TRBV6-1; CDR3 length: 16; J gene: TRBJ1-1; D gene: TRBD1; clone size: -; CDR3 DNA: TGTGCCAGCAGTGAAGAGGGACAGGGGGCGAACACTGAAGCTTTCTTT; CDR3 protein: CASSEEGQGANTEAFF
V gene: TRBV19; CDR3 length: 15; J gene: TRBJ2-2; D gene: -; clone size: -; CDR3 DNA: TGTGCCAGTAGTATCCGTCTCGGACAGTCCGGGGAGCTGTTTTTT; CDR3 protein: CASSIRLGQSGELFF
V gene: TRBV6-2/TRBV6-3; CDR3 length: 14; J gene: TRBJ2-7; D gene: -; clone size: few; CDR3 DNA: TGTGCCAGCAGTAGCGGACAGCTCTACGTGGAGCAGTACTTC; CDR3 protein: CASSSGQLYVEQYF
V gene: TRBV7-8; CDR3 length: 12; J gene: TRBJ2-5; D gene: -; clone size: once; CDR3 DNA: TGTGCCAGCAGCTTCGTAAGGGAGACCCAGTACTTC; CDR3 protein: CASSFVRETQYF
V gene: TRBV27; CDR3 length: 18; J gene: TRBJ1-6; D gene: -; clone size: -; CDR3 DNA: TGTGCCAGCAGTTTACGAGGGACACGGAGCTCCTATAATTCACCCCTCCACTTT; CDR3 protein: CASSLRGTRSSYNSPLHF
V gene: TRBV5-1; CDR3 length: 17; J gene: TRBJ2-1; D gene: TRBD2; clone size: -; CDR3 DNA: TGCGCCAGCAGCTTGGGACTAGCGGGGTCGAAGTACAATGAGCAGTTCTTC; CDR3 protein: CASSLGLAGSKYNEQFF
V gene: TRBV6-5; CDR3 length: 14; J gene: TRBJ1-2; D gene: -; clone size: -; CDR3 DNA: TGTGCCAGCAGTTACTCGGCGGGGGGATATGGCTACACCTTC; CDR3 protein: CASSYSAGGYGYTF
V gene: TRBV10-3; CDR3 length: 12; J gene: TRBJ2-5; D gene: TRBD1; clone size: -; CDR3 DNA: TGTGCCACCGGACAGGGCCAAGAGACCCAGTACTTC; CDR3 protein: CATGQGQETQYF
V gene: TRBV12-3/TRBV12-4; CDR3 length: 12; J gene: TRBJ1-1; D gene: -; clone size: -; CDR3 DNA: TGTGCCAGCAGCCTTCAGGGGACTGAAGCTTTCTTT; CDR3 protein: CASSLQGTEAFF
V gene: TRBV4-1; CDR3 length: 18; J gene: TRBJ1-1; D gene: -; clone size: few; CDR3 DNA: TGCGCCAGCAGCCAAGATGGGGGATCGGGAACCCCGAACACTGAAGCTTTCTTT; CDR3 protein: CASSQDGGSGTPNTEAFF
V gene: TRBV2; CDR3 length: 13; J gene: TRBJ2-2; D gene: TRBD1; clone size: few; CDR3 DNA: TGTGCCAGCAGTCGGACAGGGCCCGGGGAGCTGTTTTTT; CDR3 protein: CASSRTGPGELFF
V gene: TRBV19; CDR3 length: 15; J gene: TRBJ2-3; D gene: TRBD2; clone size: -; CDR3 DNA: TGTGCCAGTAGTACTAGCGGGAGCTTCACAGATACGCAGTATTTT; CDR3 protein: CASSTSGSFTDTQYF
V gene: TRBV9; CDR3 length: 12; J gene: TRBJ1-1; D gene: -; clone size: -; CDR3 DNA: TGTGCCAGCAGCGTGGCGGAAGGGGAAGCTTTCTTT; CDR3 protein: CASSVAEGEAFF
V gene: TRBV24-1; CDR3 length: 14; J gene: TRBJ1-4; D gene: TRBD1; clone size: -; CDR3 DNA: TGTGCCACCAGTTGGACAGGGGGACGTGAAAAACTGTTTTTT; CDR3 protein: CATSWTGGREKLFF
V gene: TRBV6-2/TRBV6-3; CDR3 length: 14; J gene: TRBJ2-7; D gene: -; clone size: -; CDR3 DNA: TGTGCCAGCAGTTACGACGGGATCTCCTACGAGCAGTACTTC; CDR3 protein: CASSYDGISYEQYF
V gene: TRBV5-5; CDR3 length: 16; J gene: TRBJ2-7; D gene: -; clone size: once; CDR3 DNA: TGTGCCAGCAGCTTGGTAGGTCAGGGGAGCTCCTACGAGCAGTACTTC; CDR3 protein: CASSLVGQGSSYEQYF
V gene: TRBV6-2/TRBV6-3; CDR3 length: 16; J gene: TRBJ2-4; D gene: -; clone size: -; CDR3 DNA: TGTGCCAGCAGTCCCCTTTTGCCCCTAGCCAAAAACATTCAGTACTTC; CDR3 protein: CASSPLLPLAKNIQYF